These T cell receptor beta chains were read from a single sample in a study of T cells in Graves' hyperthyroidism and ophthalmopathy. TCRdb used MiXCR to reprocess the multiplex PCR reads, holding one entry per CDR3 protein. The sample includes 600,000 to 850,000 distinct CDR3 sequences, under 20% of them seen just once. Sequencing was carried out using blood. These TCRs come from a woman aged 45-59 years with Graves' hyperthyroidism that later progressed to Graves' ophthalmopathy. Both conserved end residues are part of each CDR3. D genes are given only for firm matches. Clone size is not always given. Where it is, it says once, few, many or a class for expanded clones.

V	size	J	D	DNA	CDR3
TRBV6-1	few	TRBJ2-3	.	TGTGCCAGCCACCGGGCGGGACCCCAAATGGATACGCAGTATTTT	CASHRAGPQMDTQYF
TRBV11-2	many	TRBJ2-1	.	TGTGCCAGCAGCTTTTCCACAGAGAATGAGCAGTTCTTC	CASSFSTENEQFF
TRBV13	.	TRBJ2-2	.	TGTGCCAGCAGCTTAGCCCTCGGACAAGGGGAGCTGTTTTTT	CASSLALGQGELFF
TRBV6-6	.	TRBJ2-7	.	TGTGCCAGCAGTTACTCGGTAGGGGTCCCCTCCTACGAGCAGTACTTC	CASSYSVGVPSYEQYF
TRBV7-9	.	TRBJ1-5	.	TGTGCCAGCAGCTCCGACCGGAGGGGATGGGAGCCCCAGCATTTT	CASSSDRRGWEPQHF
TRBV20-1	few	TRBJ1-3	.	TGCAGTGCCCACGGAGTCGGAAACACCATATATTTT	CSAHGVGNTIYF
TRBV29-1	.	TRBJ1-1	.	TGCAGCGTTGAACAACAGTTATTCGCTGAAGCTTTCTTT	CSVEQQLFAEAFF
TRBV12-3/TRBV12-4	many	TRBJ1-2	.	TGTGCCAGCAGTTACCCGGGGATGGTCTATGGCTACACCTTC	CASSYPGMVYGYTF
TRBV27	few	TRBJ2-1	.	TGTGCCAGCAGTTCCGAACGAGGGTCCTCCTACAATGAGCAGTTCTTC	CASSSERGSSYNEQFF
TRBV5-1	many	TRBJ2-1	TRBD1	TGCGCCAGCAGAAACACAGGGGGCTCCAATGAGCAGTTCTTC	CASRNTGGSNEQFF
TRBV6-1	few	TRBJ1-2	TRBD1	TGTGCCAGCAGCCCAAGGGTTTTTGGACAGGGAAACTATGGCTACACCTTC	CASSPRVFGQGNYGYTF
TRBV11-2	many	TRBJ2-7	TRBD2	TGTGCCAGCAGCTTCTCGGGGGGAGTCGAGCAGTACTTC	CASSFSGGVEQYF
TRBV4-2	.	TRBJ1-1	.	TGTGCCAGCAGCCAGAGGTACCCGGACGGCATGAACACTGAAGCTTTCTTT	CASSQRYPDGMNTEAFF
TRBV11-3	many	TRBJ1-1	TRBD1	TGTGCCAGCAGCTTAGGCCCTCAGGGGGCAGGAACTGAAGCTTTCTTT	CASSLGPQGAGTEAFF
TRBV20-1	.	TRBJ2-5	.	TGCAGTGCGCCGGCCCTTTTGGAGACCCAGTACTTC	CSAPALLETQYF
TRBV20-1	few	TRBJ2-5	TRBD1	TGCAGTGCGGGACAGAGTTTATCCGCGGTGGAGACCCAGTACTTC	CSAGQSLSAVETQYF
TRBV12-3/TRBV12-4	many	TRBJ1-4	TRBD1	TGTGCCAGCAGTACGGGACAGGGAGGCGAAAAACTGTTTTTT	CASSTGQGGEKLFF
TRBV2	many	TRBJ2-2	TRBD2	TGTGCCAGCAGTGAACGGGTTAGCGGGGGCGTCGGTAGCGGGGAGCTGTTTTTT	CASSERVSGGVGSGELFF
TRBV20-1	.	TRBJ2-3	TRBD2	TGCAGTGCTAGAGAGGACAGCGGGGGTTACACCAGCACAGATACGCAGTATTTT	CSAREDSGGYTSTDTQYF
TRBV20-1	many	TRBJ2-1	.	TGCAGTGCTACCTTCTCGGGGCGGCTAGTGTATGAGCAGTTCTTC	CSATFSGRLVYEQFF
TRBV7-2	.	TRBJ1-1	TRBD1	TGTGCCAGCAGCTTAGGGGGACAGGGGGGGAGAACTGAAGCTTTCTTT	CASSLGGQGGRTEAFF
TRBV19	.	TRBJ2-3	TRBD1	TGTGCCAGTAGATCCGGGACAGGGGAGACAGATACGCAGTATTTT	CASRSGTGETDTQYF
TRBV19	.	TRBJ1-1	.	TGTGCCAGTAGTGAACCCTCAGATACCCTGGGGACTTTCTTT	CASSEPSDTLGTFF
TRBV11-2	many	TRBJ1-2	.	TGTGCCAGCAGCTTGGACCGCTATGGCTACACCTTC	CASSLDRYGYTF
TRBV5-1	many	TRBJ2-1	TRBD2	TGCGCCAGCAGGTCCCTAGCGGGGGACCCCTGGGAGCAGTTCTTC	CASRSLAGDPWEQFF
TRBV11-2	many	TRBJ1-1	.	TGTGCCAGCCGGGGGGGGGGCCGGACTGAAGCTTTCTTT	CASRGGGRTEAFF
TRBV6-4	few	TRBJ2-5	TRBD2	TGTGCCAGCAGAATCAGGGACCGGGGGGTTGAGACCCAGTACTTC	CASRIRDRGVETQYF
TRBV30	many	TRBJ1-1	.	TGTGCCTGGAGTAGACAGGAGAACACTGAAGCTTTCTTT	CAWSRQENTEAFF
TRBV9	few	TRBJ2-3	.	TGTGCCAGCAGCGTAGCTTTAGATACGCAGTATTTT	CASSVALDTQYF
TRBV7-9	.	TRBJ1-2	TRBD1	TGTGCCAGCAGCTCGAACAGGGGTGCAAGCAGGGACTATGGCTACACCTTC	CASSSNRGASRDYGYTF
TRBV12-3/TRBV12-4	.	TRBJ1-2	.	TGTGCCAGCAGTTTAGCCAGCGGGGCAAGAGGTGGCTACACCTTC	CASSLASGARGGYTF
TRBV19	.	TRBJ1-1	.	TGTGCCACCGAGGACGGGTACACTGAAGCTTTCTTT	CATEDGYTEAFF
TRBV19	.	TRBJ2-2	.	TGTGCCAGTAGTATAGTGGTTGGCACCGGGGAGCTGTTTTTT	CASSIVVGTGELFF
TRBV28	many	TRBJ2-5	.	TGTGCCAGCAGTTTATTTTACTTGAGGGCAGAAGAGACCCAGTACTTC	CASSLFYLRAEETQYF
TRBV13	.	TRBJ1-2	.	TGTGCCAGTAGTATAGAAAGGCCAGGGGCTGGCTACACCTTC	CASSIERPGAGYTF
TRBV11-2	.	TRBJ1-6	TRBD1	TGTGCCGGGGGACAGGGGTTTAATTCACCCCTCCACTTT	CAGGQGFNSPLHF
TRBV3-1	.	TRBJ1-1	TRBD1	TGTGCCAGCAGCCAAATCGCCAGGGGGACTGAAGCTTTCTTT	CASSQIARGTEAFF
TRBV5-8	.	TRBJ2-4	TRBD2	TGTGCCAGCAGCCCCAGCGGGGCCGGGAACATTCAGTACTTC	CASSPSGAGNIQYF
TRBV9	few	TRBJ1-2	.	TGTGCCAGCACCGAAATTACAGGGACCGGGGGTGGCTACACCTTC	CASTEITGTGGGYTF
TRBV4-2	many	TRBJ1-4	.	TGTGCCAGCAGCCAAGCGGGTGAAACTAATGAAAAACTGTTTTTT	CASSQAGETNEKLFF
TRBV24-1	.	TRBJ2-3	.	TGTGCCACCACTGGCACAGGGAGCACAGATACGCAGTATTTT	CATTGTGSTDTQYF
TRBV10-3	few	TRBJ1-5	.	TGTGCCATCAGTGAAGACGGTAGCGGCAATCAGCCCCAGCATTTT	CAISEDGSGNQPQHF
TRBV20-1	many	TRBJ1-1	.	TGCAGTGTTGTAGCGGGGTTCGAGATGGGCACTGAAGCTTTCTTT	CSVVAGFEMGTEAFF
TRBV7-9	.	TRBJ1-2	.	TGTGCCAGCTCGCCTTCGAGGCCCTATGGCTACACCTTC	CASSPSRPYGYTF
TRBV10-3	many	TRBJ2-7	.	TGTGCCATCAGTGAGTCGATTGGCCGTCCCTACGAGCAGTACTTC	CAISESIGRPYEQYF
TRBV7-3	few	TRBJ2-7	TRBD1	TGTGCCAGCAGCCTGGGACAGGGCGAGGCCTACGAGCAGTACTTC	CASSLGQGEAYEQYF
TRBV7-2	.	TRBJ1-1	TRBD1	TGTGCCAGCAGCTTCGCCGGGACAGGGTACGCTTTCTTT	CASSFAGTGYAFF
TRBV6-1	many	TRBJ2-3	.	TGTGCCAGCAGGGCGGGGCTCCGGGAAGATACGCAGTATTTT	CASRAGLREDTQYF
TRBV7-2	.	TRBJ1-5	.	TGTGCCAGCAGCTTAGAGGCGGGGGTGGGATTCAATCAGCCCCAGCATTTT	CASSLEAGVGFNQPQHF
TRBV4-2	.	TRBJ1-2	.	TGTGCCAGCAGCCCAAAACTCAGGCAAAGGAATGGCTACACCTTC	CASSPKLRQRNGYTF
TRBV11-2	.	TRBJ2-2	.	TGTGCCAGCAGCCCCGTGGGATCACCCACCGGGGAGCTGTTTTTT	CASSPVGSPTGELFF
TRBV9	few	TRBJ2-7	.	TGTGCCAGCAGCCCCTCGGGGGGTCTGGGACACTACGAGCAGTACTTC	CASSPSGGLGHYEQYF
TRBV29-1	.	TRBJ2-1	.	TGCAGCGTTGCCAGGGTGGCCTACAATGAGCAGTTCTTC	CSVARVAYNEQFF
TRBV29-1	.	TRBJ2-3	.	TGCAGCACCCAAGCGGATACGCAGTATTTT	CSTQADTQYF